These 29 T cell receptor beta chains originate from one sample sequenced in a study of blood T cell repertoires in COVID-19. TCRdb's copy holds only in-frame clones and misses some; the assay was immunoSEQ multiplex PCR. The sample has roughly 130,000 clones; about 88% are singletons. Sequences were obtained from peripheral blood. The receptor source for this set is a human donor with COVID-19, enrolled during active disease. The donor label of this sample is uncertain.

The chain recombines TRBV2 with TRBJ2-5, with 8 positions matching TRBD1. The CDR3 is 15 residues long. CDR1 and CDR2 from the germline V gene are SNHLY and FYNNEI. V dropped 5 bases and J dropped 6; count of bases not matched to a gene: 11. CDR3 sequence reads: CASSPTPDRGQTQYF. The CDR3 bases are TGTGCCAGCAGTCCGACTCCTGACAGGGGTCAGACCCAGTACTTC. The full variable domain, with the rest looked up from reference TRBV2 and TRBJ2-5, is EPEVTQTPSHQVTQMGQEVILRCVPISNHLYFYWYRQILGQKVEFLVSFYNNEISEKSEIFDDQFSVERPDGSNFTLKIRSTKLEDSAMYFCASSPTPDRGQTQYFGPGTRLLVL.

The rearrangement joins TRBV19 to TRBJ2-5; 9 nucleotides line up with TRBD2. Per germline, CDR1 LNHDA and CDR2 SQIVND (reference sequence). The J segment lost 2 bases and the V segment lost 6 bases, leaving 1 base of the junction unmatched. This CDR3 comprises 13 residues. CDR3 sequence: CASRSGGQETQYF. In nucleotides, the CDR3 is TGTGCCAGTAGGAGCGGGGGGCAAGAGACCCAGTACTTC. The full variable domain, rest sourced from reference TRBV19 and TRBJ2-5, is DGGITQSPKYLFRKEGQNVTLSCEQNLNHDAMYWYRQDPGQGLRLIYYSQIVNDFQKGDIAEGYSVSREKKESFPLTVTSAQKNPTAFYLCASRSGGQETQYFGPGTRLLVL.

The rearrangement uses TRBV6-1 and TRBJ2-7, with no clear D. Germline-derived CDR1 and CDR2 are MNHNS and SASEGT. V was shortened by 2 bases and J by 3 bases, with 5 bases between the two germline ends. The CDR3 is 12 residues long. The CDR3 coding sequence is TGTGCCAGCAGTGAACTCGGCTACGAGCAGTACTTC. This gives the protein CASSELGYEQYF.

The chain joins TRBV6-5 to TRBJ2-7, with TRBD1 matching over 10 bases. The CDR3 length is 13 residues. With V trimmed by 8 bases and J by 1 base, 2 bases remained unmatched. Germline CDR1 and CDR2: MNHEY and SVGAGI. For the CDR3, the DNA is TGTGCCAGCTGGGGACAGGGGTCCTACGAGCAGTACTTC. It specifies CASWGQGSYEQYF.

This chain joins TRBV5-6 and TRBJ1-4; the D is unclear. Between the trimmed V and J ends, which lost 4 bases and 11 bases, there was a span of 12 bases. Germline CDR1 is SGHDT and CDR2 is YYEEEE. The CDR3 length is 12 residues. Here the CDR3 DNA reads TGTGCCAGCAGCCTCACTTTCGGGAAACTGTTTTTT. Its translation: CASSLTFGKLFF.

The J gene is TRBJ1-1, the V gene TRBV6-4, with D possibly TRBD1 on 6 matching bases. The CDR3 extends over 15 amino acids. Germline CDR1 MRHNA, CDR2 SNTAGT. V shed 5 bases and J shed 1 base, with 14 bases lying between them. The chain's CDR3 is CASSRTVASNTEAFF. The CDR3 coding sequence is TGTGCCAGCAGTCGGACAGTTGCCTCGAACACTGAAGCTTTCTTT.

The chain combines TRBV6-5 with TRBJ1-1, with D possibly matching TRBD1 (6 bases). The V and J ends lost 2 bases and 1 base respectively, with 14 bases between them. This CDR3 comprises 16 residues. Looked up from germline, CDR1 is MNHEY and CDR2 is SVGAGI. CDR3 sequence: CASSYLGRGRNTEAFF. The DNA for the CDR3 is TGTGCCAGCAGTTACCTAGGGAGGGGGAGGAACACTGAAGCTTTCTTT.

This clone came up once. CDR3 protein: CAWSVGGETQYF. In DNA, the CDR3 is TGTGCCTGGAGTGTGGGCGGGGAGACCCAGTACTTC. V is TRBV30 and J is TRBJ2-5; a weak D match, TRBD2 (5 bases). Germline V lookup: CDR1 GTSNPN, CDR2 SVGIG (reference sequence). This CDR3 has 12 amino acids. V was cut by 0 bases and J by 5 bases, with 7 bases left in between.

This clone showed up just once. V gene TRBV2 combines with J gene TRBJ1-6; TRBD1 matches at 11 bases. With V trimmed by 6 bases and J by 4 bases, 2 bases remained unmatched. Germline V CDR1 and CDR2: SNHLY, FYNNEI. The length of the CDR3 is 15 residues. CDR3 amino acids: CASRGQGDYNSPLHF. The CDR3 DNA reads TGTGCCAGCAGGGGACAGGGGGATTATAATTCACCCCTCCACTTT.

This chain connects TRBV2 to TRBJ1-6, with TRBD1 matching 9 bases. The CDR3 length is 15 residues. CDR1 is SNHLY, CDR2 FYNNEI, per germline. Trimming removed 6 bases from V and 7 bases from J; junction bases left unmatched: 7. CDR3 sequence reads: CASRIGTGRNSPLHF. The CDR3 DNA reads TGTGCCAGCAGGATTGGGACAGGGCGCAATTCACCCCTCCACTTT.

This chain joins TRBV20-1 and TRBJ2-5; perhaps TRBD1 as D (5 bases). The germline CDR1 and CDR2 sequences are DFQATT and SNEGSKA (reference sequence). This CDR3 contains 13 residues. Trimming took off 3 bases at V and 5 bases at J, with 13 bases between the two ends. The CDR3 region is CSASGASWETQYF. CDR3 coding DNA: TGCAGTGCTAGTGGGGCTTCCTGGGAGACCCAGTACTTC.

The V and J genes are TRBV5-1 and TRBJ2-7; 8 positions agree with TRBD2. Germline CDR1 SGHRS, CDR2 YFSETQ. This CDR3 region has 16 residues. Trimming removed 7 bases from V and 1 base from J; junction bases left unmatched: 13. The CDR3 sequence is CASLPGPSGSSYEQYF. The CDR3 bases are TGCGCCAGCTTGCCGGGGCCTAGCGGGTCTTCCTACGAGCAGTACTTC.

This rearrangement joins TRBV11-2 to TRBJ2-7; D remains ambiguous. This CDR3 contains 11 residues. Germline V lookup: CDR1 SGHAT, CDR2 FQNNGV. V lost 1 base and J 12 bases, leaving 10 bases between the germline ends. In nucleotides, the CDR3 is TGTGCCAGCAGCTTAGCGTATGTTATGTACTTC. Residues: CASSLAYVMYF.

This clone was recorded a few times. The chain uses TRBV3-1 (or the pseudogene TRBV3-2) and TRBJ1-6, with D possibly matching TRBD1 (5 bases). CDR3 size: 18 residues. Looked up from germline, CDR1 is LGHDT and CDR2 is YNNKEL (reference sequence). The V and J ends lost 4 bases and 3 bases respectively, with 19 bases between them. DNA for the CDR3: TGTGCCAGCAGCCCCCGGGACGGGTACGGGGGCTATAATTCACCCCTCCACTTT. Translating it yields CASSPRDGYGGYNSPLHF.

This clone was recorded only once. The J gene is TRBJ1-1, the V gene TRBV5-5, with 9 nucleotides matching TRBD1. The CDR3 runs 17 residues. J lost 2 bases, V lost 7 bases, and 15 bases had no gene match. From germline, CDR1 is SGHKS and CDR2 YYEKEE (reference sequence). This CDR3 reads CASEKAPGQGQNTEAFF. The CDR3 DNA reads TGTGCCAGCGAGAAGGCCCCGGGACAGGGACAAAACACTGAAGCTTTCTTT.

In nucleotides, the CDR3 is TGTGCCAGCAGTGAAAGGGGAAACGAGTATGGCTACACCTTC. It translates to CASSERGNEYGYTF. This chain joins TRBV2 and TRBJ1-2, with a possible D match to TRBD1 (5 bases). The germline gives CDR1 SNHLY, CDR2 FYNNEI. Trimming took 2 bases from V and 5 from J, leaving 12 bases between them. The CDR3 runs 14 residues.

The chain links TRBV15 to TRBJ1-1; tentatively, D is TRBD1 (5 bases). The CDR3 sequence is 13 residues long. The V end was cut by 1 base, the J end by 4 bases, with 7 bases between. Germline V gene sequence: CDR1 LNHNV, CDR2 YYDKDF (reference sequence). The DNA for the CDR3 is TGTGCCACCAGCAGAGCAGGGATCACTGAAGCTTTCTTT. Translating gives CATSRAGITEAFF.

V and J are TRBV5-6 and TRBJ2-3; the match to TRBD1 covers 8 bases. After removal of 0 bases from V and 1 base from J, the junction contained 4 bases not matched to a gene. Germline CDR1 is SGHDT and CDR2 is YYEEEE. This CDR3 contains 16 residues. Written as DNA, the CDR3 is TGTGCCAGCAGCTTGGCGATGGGACAGGGCACAGATACGCAGTATTTT. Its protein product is CASSLAMGQGTDTQYF.

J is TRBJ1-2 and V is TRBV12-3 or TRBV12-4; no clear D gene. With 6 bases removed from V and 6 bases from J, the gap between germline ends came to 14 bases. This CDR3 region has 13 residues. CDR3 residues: CASSHTTRDGYTF. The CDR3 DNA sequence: TGTGCCAGCAGCCATACCACCCGGGATGGCTACACCTTC.

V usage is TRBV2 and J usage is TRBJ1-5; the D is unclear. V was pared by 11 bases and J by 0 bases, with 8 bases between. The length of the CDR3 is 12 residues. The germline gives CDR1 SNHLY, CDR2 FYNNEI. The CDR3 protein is CASRYSNQPQHF. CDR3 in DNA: TGTGCCTCCAGGTATAGCAATCAGCCCCAGCATTTT. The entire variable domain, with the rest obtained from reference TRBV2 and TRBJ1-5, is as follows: EPEVTQTPSHQVTQMGQEVILRCVPISNHLYFYWYRQILGQKVEFLVSFYNNEISEKSEIFDDQFSVERPDGSNFTLKIRSTKLEDSAMYFCASRYSNQPQHFGDGTRLSIL.

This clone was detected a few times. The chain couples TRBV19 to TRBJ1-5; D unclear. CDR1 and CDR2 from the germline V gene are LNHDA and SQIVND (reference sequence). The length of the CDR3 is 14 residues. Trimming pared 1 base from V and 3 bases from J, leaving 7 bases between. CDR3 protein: CASSIGADNQPQHF. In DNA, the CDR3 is TGTGCCAGTAGTATAGGGGCAGACAATCAGCCCCAGCATTTT.

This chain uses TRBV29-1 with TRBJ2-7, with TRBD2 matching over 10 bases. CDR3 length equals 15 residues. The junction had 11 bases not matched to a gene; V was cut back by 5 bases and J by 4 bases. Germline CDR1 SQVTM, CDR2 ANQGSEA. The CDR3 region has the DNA TGCAGCGTTTCGAGTACTAGCGGGGACGTTTACGAGCAGTACTTC. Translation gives CSVSSTSGDVYEQYF.

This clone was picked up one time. DNA for the CDR3: TGTGCCAGCAGTCGCATCAGGTACACTGAAGCTTTCTTT. Translated, it gives CASSRIRYTEAFF. The chain has TRBV27 and TRBJ1-1, with D uncertain. The CDR3 runs 13 residues. Trimming pared 5 bases from V and 3 bases from J, leaving 10 bases between. Germline V gene sequence: CDR1 MNHEY, CDR2 SMNVEV (reference sequence).

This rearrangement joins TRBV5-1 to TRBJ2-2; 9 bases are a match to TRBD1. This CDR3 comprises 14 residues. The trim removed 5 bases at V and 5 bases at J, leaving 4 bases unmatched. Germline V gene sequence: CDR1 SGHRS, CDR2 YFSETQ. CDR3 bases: TGCGCCAGCAGAATACAGGGGGCGACCGGGGAGCTGTTTTTT. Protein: CASRIQGATGELFF.

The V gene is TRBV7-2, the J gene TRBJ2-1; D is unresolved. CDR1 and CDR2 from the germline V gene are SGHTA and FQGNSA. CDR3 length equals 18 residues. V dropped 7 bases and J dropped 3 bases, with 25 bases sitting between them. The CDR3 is CASIPKPSLRIRYNEQFF. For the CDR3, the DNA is TGTGCCAGCATCCCCAAACCGTCGTTGAGGATACGCTACAATGAGCAGTTCTTC.

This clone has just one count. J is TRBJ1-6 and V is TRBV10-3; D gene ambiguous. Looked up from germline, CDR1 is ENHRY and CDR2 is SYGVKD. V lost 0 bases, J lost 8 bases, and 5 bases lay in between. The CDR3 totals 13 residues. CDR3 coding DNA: TGTGCCATCAGTGAGTCCGGGGATTCACCCCTCCACTTT. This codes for CAISESGDSPLHF.

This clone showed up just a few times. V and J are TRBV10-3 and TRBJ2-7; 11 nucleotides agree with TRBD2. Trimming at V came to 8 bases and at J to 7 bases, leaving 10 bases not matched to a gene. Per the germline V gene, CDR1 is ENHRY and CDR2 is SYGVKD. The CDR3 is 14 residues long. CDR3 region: CAIGVAGGKGEQYF. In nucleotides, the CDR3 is TGTGCCATCGGGGTAGCGGGAGGGAAGGGAGAGCAGTACTTC.

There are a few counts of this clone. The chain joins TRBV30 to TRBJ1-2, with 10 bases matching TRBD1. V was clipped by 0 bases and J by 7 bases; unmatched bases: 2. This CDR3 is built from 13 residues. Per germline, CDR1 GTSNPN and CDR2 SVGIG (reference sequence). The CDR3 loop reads CAWSVRTGGGYTF. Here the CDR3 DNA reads TGTGCCTGGAGTGTCCGGACAGGGGGTGGCTACACCTTC. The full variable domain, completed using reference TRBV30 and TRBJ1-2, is SQTIHQWPATLVQPVGSPLSLECTVEGTSNPNLYWYRQAAGRGLQLLFYSVGIGQISSEVPQNLSASRPQDRQFILSSKKLLLSDSGFYLCAWSVRTGGGYTFGSGTRLTVV.

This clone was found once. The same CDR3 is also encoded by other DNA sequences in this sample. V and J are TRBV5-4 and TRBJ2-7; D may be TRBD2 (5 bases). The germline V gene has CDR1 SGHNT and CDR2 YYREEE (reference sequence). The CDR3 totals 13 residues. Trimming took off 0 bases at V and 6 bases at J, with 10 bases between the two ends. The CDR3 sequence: CASSLAGVREQYF. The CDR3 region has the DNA TGTGCCAGCAGCTTGGCCGGGGTACGCGAGCAGTACTTC.